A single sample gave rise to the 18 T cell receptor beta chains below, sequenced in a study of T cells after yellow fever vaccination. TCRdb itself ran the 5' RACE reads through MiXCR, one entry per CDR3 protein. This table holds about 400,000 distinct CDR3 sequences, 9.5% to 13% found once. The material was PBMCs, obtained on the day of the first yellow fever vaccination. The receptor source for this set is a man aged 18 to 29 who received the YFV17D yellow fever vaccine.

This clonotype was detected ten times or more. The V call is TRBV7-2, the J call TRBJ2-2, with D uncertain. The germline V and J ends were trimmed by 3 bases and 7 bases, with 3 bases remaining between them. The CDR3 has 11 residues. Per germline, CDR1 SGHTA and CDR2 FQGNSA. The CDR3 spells CASSLFGELFF. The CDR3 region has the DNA TGTGCCAGCAGCTTGTTCGGGGAGCTGTTTTTT.

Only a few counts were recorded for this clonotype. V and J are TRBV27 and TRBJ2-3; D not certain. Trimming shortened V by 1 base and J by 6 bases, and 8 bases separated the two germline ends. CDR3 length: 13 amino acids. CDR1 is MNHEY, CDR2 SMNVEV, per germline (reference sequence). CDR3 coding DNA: TGTGCCAGCAGTTTATTTTATTGGGATACGCAGTATTTT. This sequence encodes CASSLFYWDTQYF.

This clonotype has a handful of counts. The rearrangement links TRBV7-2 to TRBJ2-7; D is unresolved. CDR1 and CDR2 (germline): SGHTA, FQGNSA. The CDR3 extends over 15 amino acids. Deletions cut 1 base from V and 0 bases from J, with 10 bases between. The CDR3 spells CASSLDPVSSYEQYF. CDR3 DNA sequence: TGTGCCAGCAGCTTAGACCCGGTCTCCTCCTACGAGCAGTACTTC.

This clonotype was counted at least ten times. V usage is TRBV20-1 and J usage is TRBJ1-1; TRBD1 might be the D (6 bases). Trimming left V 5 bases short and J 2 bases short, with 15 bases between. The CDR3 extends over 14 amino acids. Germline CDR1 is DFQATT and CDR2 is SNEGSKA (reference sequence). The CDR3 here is CSAWGEQGNTEAFF. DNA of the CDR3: TGCAGTGCTTGGGGAGAACAGGGAAACACTGAAGCTTTCTTT.

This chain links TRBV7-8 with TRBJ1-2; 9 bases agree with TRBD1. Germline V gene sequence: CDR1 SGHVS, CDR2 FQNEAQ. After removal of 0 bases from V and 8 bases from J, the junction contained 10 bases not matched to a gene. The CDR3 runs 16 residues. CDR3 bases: TGTGCCAGCAGCTTAGCCGTAGGGGACAGGGTCAGCGGCTACACCTTC. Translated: CASSLAVGDRVSGYTF.

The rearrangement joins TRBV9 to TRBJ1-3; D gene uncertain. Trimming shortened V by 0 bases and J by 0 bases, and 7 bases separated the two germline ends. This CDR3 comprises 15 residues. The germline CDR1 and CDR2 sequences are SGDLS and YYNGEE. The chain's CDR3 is CASSVDRDSGNTIYF. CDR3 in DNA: TGTGCCAGCAGCGTAGATCGGGACTCTGGAAACACCATATATTTT. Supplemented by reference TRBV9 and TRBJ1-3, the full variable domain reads DSGVTQTPKHLITATGQRVTLRCSPRSGDLSVYWYQQSLDQGLQFLIQYYNGEERAKGNILERFSAQQFPDLHSELNLSSLELGDSALYFCASSVDRDSGNTIYFGEGSWLTVV.

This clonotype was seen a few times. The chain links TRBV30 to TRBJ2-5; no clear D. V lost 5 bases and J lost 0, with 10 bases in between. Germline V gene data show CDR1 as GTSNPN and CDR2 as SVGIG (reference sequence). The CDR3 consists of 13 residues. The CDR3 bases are TGTGCCTGGGATTACGGATACCAAGAGACCCAGTACTTC. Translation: CAWDYGYQETQYF. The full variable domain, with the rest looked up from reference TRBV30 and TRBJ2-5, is SQTIHQWPATLVQPVGSPLSLECTVEGTSNPNLYWYRQAAGRGLQLLFYSVGIGQISSEVPQNLSASRPQDRQFILSSKKLLLSDSGFYLCAWDYGYQETQYFGPGTRLLVL.

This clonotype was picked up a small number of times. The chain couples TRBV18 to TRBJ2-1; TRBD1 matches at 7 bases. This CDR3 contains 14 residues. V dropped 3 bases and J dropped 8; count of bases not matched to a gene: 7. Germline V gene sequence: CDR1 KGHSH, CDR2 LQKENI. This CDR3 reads CASSPPTGQDEQFF. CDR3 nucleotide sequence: TGTGCCAGCTCACCGCCGACAGGGCAAGATGAGCAGTTCTTC.

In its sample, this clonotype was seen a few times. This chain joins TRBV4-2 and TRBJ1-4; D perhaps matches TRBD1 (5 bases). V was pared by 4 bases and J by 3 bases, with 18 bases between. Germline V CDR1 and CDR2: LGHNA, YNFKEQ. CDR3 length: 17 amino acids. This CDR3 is CASSRTGQGRPNEKLFF. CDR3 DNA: TGTGCCAGCAGCCGAACAGGACAAGGACGACCTAATGAAAAACTGTTTTTT.

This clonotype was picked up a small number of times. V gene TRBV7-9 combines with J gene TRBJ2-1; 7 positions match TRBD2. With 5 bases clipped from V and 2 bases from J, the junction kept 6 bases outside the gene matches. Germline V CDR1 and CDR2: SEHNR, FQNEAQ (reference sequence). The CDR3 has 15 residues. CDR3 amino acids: CASSPSGVAYNEQFF. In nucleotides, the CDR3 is TGTGCCAGCAGCCCGAGCGGGGTCGCCTACAATGAGCAGTTCTTC.

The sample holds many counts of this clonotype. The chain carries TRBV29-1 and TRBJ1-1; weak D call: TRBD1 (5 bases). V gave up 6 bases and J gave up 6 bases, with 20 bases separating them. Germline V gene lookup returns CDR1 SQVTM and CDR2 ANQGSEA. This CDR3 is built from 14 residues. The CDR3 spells CSVGTTLAGPEAFF. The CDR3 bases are TGCAGCGTGGGTACAACATTAGCGGGGCCTGAAGCTTTCTTT.

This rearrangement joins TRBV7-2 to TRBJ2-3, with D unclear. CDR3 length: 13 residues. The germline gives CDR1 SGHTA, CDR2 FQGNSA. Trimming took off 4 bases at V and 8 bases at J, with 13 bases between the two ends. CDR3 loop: CASSSDTPGTQYF. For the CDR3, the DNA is TGTGCCAGCAGCTCAGACACACCCGGTACGCAGTATTTT.

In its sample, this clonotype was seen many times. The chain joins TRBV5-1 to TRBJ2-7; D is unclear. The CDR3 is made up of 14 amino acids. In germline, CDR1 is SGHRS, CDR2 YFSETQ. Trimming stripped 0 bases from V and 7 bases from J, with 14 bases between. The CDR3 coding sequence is TGCGCCAGCAGCTTGGCGCCCAGGACGGTTGAGCAGTACTTC. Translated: CASSLAPRTVEQYF.

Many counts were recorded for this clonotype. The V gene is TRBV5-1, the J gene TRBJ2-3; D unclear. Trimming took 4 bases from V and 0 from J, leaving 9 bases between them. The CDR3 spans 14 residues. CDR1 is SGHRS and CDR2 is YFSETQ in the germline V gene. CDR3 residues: CASSPGRSTDTQYF. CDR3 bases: TGCGCCAGCAGCCCCGGACGTAGCACAGATACGCAGTATTTT.

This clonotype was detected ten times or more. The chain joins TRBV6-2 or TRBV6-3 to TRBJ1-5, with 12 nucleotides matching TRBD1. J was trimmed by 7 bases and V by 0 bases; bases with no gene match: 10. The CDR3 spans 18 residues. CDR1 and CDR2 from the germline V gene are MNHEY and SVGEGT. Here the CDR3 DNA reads TGTGCCAGCAGTTACTCTCCGGGACAGGGGGCTCTAGGACAGCCCCAGCATTTT. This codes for CASSYSPGQGALGQPQHF.

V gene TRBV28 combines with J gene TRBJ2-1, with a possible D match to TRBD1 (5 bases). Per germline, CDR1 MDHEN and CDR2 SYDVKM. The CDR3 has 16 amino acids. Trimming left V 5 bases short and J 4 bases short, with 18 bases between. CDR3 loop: CASSPIGQGFYNEQFF. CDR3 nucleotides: TGTGCCAGCAGTCCCATAGGGCAGGGCTTTTACAATGAGCAGTTCTTC.

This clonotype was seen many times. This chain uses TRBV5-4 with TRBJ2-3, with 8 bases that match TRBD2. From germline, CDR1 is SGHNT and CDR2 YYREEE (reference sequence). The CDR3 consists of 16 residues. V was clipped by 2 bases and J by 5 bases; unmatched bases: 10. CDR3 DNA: TGTGCCAGCAGCTTCTGGAACGGGGGGGCTGGAGATACGCAGTATTTT. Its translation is CASSFWNGGAGDTQYF.

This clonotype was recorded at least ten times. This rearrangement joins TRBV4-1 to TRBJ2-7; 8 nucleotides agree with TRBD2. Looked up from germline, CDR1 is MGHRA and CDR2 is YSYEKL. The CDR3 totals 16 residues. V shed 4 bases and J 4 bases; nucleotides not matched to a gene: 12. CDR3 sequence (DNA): TGCGCCAGCAGCCCACCCGGGAGGGGGGGCCTATACGAGCAGTACTTC. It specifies CASSPPGRGGLYEQYF.